This TCR beta chain came from a study of blood T cell repertoires in COVID-19. Trimming pared 5 bases from V and 7 bases from J, leaving 14 bases between. Germline V gene lookup returns CDR1 MDHEN and CDR2 SYDVKM. This CDR3 has 13 amino acids. Original methodology: Quantification of nucleated cells was approximated via reference gene primer amplification. Repertoires were generated with immunoSEQ multiplex PCR, while TCRdb's copy carries only in-frame clones and drops some. V, J and clone size are those of that table, while D and trimming were read from the DNA. The sample consists of hundreds of thousands of clones, 89% of them appearing once.

This sequence originates from a woman in her twenties or thirties with acute COVID-19. Source material: PBMCs or T cells enriched from blood (not recorded which). This chain joins TRBV28 and TRBJ1-2; D is unclear. CDR3 in amino acids: CASSPGSVSGYTF. The CDR3 coding sequence is TGTGCCAGCAGTCCGGGATCAGTGAGTGGCTACACCTTC.